These T cell receptor beta chains were read from a single sample in a study of graft-versus-host responses after intestinal transplantation. Clones were sequenced by immunoSEQ multiplex PCR, and TCRdb holds only the in-frame ones, with some missing. In the table there are 35,000 to 50,000 clones, approximately 95% of which are singletons. The sequencing used PBMCs, collected approximately 350 days after intestinal transplant. The receptors originated from a human patient who received an intestinal transplant, so some T cells may come from the graft donor. CDR3s include the opening cysteine and the closing phenylalanine or tryptophan.

j_gene	v_gene	CDR3aa
TRBJ1-5	TRBV28	CASSASPWSNQPQHF
TRBJ2-3	TRBV4-1	CASSPGAGTDTQYF
TRBJ1-2	TRBV12-5	CASAVANYGYTF
TRBJ2-1	TRBV6-5	CASSYQRSYNEQFF
TRBJ1-2	TRBV7-9	CASSPRGGQGYGYTF
TRBJ2-3	TRBV4-2	CASSQDGTSGTEDTQYF
TRBJ1-5	TRBV11-2	CASTTGDNQPQHF
TRBJ1-5	TRBV4-2	CASSLYSGTGEEPQHF
TRBJ1-3	TRBV5-6	CASSLAYDRAGNTIYF
TRBJ1-1	TRBV7-9	CASSLAQGLHTEAFF
TRBJ1-5	TRBV11-2	CASSFGEGQPQHF
TRBJ1-1	TRBV6-1	CASEGQPVEAFF
TRBJ2-4	TRBV19	CAAMGGREDIQYF
TRBJ1-2	TRBV5-1	CASTLGLRARNYGYTF
TRBJ2-5	TRBV4-1	CASSQGTGGQETQYF
TRBJ1-6	TRBV27	CASSLEGSDSPLHF
TRBJ2-1	TRBV6-1	CASSGFRSSSYNEQFF
TRBJ2-2	TRBV5-1	CASSLTSGSGELFF
TRBJ1-1	TRBV2	CASSEWGTGASEAFF
TRBJ1-3	TRBV6-1	CASSKTPTGNTIYF
TRBJ1-5	TRBV6-5	CASRVSNQPQHF
TRBJ1-5	TRBV4-1	CASSQVLLDKLHQPQHF
TRBJ1-3	TRBV9	CASSLSQGAAGNTIYF
TRBJ2-3	TRBV5-1	CASSLGRPGTDTQYF
TRBJ2-1	TRBV11-2	CASRTDRNNEQFF
TRBJ2-5	TRBV9	CAGSVGGGPGQETQYF
TRBJ2-7	TRBV19	CASSRLGTAYEQYF